Following are 19 T cell receptor beta chains from one sample sequenced in a study of blood T cell repertoires in COVID-19. Repertoires were generated with immunoSEQ multiplex PCR, while TCRdb's copy carries only in-frame clones and drops some. The data contain about 190,000 clones, over 80% of them seen just once; the ten biggest clones take up around 7.8%. Source material: peripheral blood. These receptors all come from an older woman with COVID-19, enrolled during active disease.

The chain uses TRBV5-4 and TRBJ2-7, with 10 bases matching TRBD1. The CDR3 consists of 14 residues. Losses at the gene ends were 4 bases for V and 3 bases for J; bases not matched to a gene: 4. CDR1 SGHNT and CDR2 YYREEE come from the germline V gene (reference sequence). The CDR3 coding sequence is TGTGCCAGCAGCCGGGACAGGGGCAACTACGAGCAGTACTTC. Its translation: CASSRDRGNYEQYF.

The chain joins TRBV6-1 to TRBJ1-5; 9 bases map to TRBD1. CDR1 and CDR2 from the germline V gene are MNHNS and SASEGT. This CDR3 contains 16 residues. V was clipped by 4 bases and J by 3 bases; unmatched bases: 7. CDR3 protein: CASSAWGQGNNQPQHF. CDR3 in DNA: TGTGCCAGCAGTGCCTGGGGACAGGGCAACAATCAGCCCCAGCATTTT.

The gene calls are TRBV5-4 and TRBJ1-2, with 8 bases identical to TRBD1. Germline CDR1 is SGHNT and CDR2 is YYREEE (reference sequence). This CDR3 spans 16 amino acids. The trim removed 4 bases at V and 5 bases at J, leaving 13 bases unmatched. CDR3 coding DNA: TGTGCCAGCAGCCAATACCAGGACAGGGCCATTTATGGCTACACCTTC. Translation: CASSQYQDRAIYGYTF.

The CDR3 region is CASSDPPGYEQYF. CDR3 sequence (DNA): TGTGCCAGCAGTGACCCCCCGGGCTACGAGCAGTACTTC. The genes are TRBV11-3 and TRBJ2-7; D unclear. The V gene's germline CDR1 is SGHNT and CDR2 YENEEA. This CDR3 comprises 13 residues. V was cut by 6 bases and J by 3 bases, with 12 bases left in between.

This clone has just a few counts. In DNA form, the CDR3 reads TGTGCCAGCAGTGCATATAATTCACCCCTCCACTTT. Its protein is CASSAYNSPLHF. This chain links TRBV2 with TRBJ1-6; no firm D call. The V and J ends lost 4 bases and 4 bases respectively, with 2 bases between them. CDR3 length equals 12 residues. CDR1 is SNHLY and CDR2 is FYNNEI in the germline V gene.

The rearrangement uses TRBV10-3 and TRBJ2-1; D uncertain. The V end lost 0 bases, the J end lost 5 bases, and 11 bases lay between the germline ends. From germline, CDR1 is ENHRY and CDR2 SYGVKD. CDR3 length: 15 residues. The CDR3 DNA sequence: TGTGCCATCAGTGAGTCGAGACTTAACAACAATGAGCAGTTCTTC. Protein: CAISESRLNNNEQFF.

There are a few counts of this clone. V gene TRBV19 combines with J gene TRBJ2-7; TRBD1 matches 7 bases. Germline CDR1 and CDR2: LNHDA and SQIVND (reference sequence). The CDR3 covers 14 residues. With 6 bases clipped from V and 4 bases from J, the junction kept 9 bases outside the gene matches. The CDR3 DNA sequence: TGTGCCAGTAGCCCCCGGGGACAGCTTTACGAGCAGTACGTC. It codes for CASSPRGQLYEQYV.

This clone was found once. The chain couples TRBV6-6 to TRBJ1-2; TRBD1 aligns across 7 bases. The CDR3 spans 13 residues. CDR1 is MNHNY and CDR2 is SVGAGI in the germline V gene (reference sequence). The V and J ends lost 10 bases and 4 bases, in that order; junction bases with no gene match: 9. The CDR3 DNA follows: TGTGCCATCAGGGGGGCCGCCTTCTATGGCTACACCTTC. Translating it yields CAIRGAAFYGYTF.

The chain carries TRBV28 and TRBJ2-2; TRBD2 matches at 7 bases. Germline trimming cut 2 bases from V and 6 bases from J; bases unmatched to any gene: 0. Germline V gene data show CDR1 as MDHEN and CDR2 as SYDVKM. The CDR3 extends over 13 amino acids. In nucleotides, the CDR3 is TGTGCCAGCAGTTTAGGGGGGGCCGGGGAGCTGTTTTTT. Residues: CASSLGGAGELFF.

This chain joins TRBV7-9 and TRBJ2-7; maybe TRBD2 (6 bases). Deletions cut 4 bases from V and 4 bases from J, with 8 bases between. Germline V gene data show CDR1 as SEHNR and CDR2 as FQNEAQ (reference sequence). The CDR3 runs 12 residues. CDR3 amino acids: CASSSTSYEQYF. The CDR3 nucleotides read TGTGCCAGCAGCTCGACTAGTTACGAGCAGTACTTC.

This chain connects TRBV7-9 to TRBJ2-3; TRBD2 aligns across 13 bases. CDR1 SEHNR and CDR2 FQNEAQ come from the germline V gene (reference sequence). The CDR3 covers 14 residues. Trimming took 6 bases from V and 6 from J; bases not matched to a gene: 3. CDR3 sequence: CASRTSGRSDTQYF. The CDR3 DNA reads TGTGCCAGCAGGACTAGCGGGAGGTCTGATACGCAGTATTTT.

The V gene is TRBV5-1, the J gene TRBJ2-5, with TRBD1 as a possible D gene (5 bases). Germline CDR1 is SGHRS and CDR2 is YFSETQ. V was cut by 1 base and J by 2 bases, with 6 bases left in between. This CDR3 has 13 residues. CDR3 sequence: CASSLKGQETQYF. CDR3 sequence (DNA): TGCGCCAGCAGCTTGAAGGGGCAAGAGACCCAGTACTTC.

This sequence joins TRBV6-2 or TRBV6-3 and TRBJ2-1; TRBD2 aligns across 8 bases. Germline trimming cut 0 bases from V and 0 bases from J; bases unmatched to any gene: 13. The CDR3 has 20 residues. The germline V gene has CDR1 MNHEY and CDR2 SVGEGT. The CDR3 DNA follows: TGTGCCAGCAGTTACTCGAAATCCGAGGCCAGCGGGAGCTCCTACAATGAGCAGTTCTTC. This encodes CASSYSKSEASGSSYNEQFF.

This clone appeared a single time. J is TRBJ2-5 and V is TRBV28, with TRBD2 matching 8 bases. The CDR3 runs 15 residues. J gave up 2 bases and V 1 base, and 3 bases lay outside the gene matches. Germline V gene data show CDR1 as MDHEN and CDR2 as SYDVKM. DNA of the CDR3: TGTGCCAGCAGTTTATACGGGGGGGTTCAAGAGACCCAGTACTTC. Residues: CASSLYGGVQETQYF.

The chain couples TRBV9 to TRBJ1-2; 10 bases match TRBD1. CDR1 is SGDLS and CDR2 is YYNGEE in the germline V gene. V shed 0 bases, J shed 14 bases, and the junction held 10 bases outside the gene matches. The CDR3 has 14 residues. The DNA of the CDR3 is TGTGCCAGCAGCGTAGGGGACAGGGGCTCCTCCTCTACCTTC. Translation: CASSVGDRGSSSTF.

This rearrangement joins TRBV10-3 to TRBJ1-5; 7 bases line up with TRBD1. CDR1 and CDR2 (germline): ENHRY, SYGVKD. The CDR3 has 13 amino acids. Trimming removed 6 bases from V and 3 bases from J; junction bases left unmatched: 2. CDR3 nucleotides: TGTGCCATCAGGGGACAGAACAATCAGCCCCAGCATTTT. Amino acid sequence: CAIRGQNNQPQHF.

J is TRBJ2-1 and V is TRBV27; the D gene is possibly TRBD2 (6 bases). The CDR3 is 14 amino acids. V was pared by 3 bases and J by 1 base, with 7 bases between. The germline CDR1 and CDR2 sequences are MNHEY and SMNVEV (reference sequence). The CDR3 bases are TGTGCCAGCAGTTTTCGGGGGTCCTACAATGAGCAGTTCTTC. Protein sequence: CASSFRGSYNEQFF.

The chain links TRBV4-2 to TRBJ1-4, with no clear D. The CDR3 loop spans 15 amino acids. V was clipped by 1 base and J by 6 bases, with 12 bases between them. Germline lookup yields CDR1 LGHNA and CDR2 YNFKEQ. CDR3 sequence (DNA): TGTGCCAGCAGCCAAGGACGGGTTGATTATGAAAAACTGTTTTTT. Translating it yields CASSQGRVDYEKLFF.

The sample holds one count of this clone. The chain uses TRBV5-1 and TRBJ1-1; no clear D. Per germline, CDR1 SGHRS and CDR2 YFSETQ. CDR3 length: 13 amino acids. V gave up 0 bases and J gave up 4 bases, with 7 bases separating them. CDR3 sequence reads: CASSLGLSTEAFF. CDR3 nucleotide sequence: TGCGCCAGCAGCTTGGGACTCTCCACTGAAGCTTTCTTT.